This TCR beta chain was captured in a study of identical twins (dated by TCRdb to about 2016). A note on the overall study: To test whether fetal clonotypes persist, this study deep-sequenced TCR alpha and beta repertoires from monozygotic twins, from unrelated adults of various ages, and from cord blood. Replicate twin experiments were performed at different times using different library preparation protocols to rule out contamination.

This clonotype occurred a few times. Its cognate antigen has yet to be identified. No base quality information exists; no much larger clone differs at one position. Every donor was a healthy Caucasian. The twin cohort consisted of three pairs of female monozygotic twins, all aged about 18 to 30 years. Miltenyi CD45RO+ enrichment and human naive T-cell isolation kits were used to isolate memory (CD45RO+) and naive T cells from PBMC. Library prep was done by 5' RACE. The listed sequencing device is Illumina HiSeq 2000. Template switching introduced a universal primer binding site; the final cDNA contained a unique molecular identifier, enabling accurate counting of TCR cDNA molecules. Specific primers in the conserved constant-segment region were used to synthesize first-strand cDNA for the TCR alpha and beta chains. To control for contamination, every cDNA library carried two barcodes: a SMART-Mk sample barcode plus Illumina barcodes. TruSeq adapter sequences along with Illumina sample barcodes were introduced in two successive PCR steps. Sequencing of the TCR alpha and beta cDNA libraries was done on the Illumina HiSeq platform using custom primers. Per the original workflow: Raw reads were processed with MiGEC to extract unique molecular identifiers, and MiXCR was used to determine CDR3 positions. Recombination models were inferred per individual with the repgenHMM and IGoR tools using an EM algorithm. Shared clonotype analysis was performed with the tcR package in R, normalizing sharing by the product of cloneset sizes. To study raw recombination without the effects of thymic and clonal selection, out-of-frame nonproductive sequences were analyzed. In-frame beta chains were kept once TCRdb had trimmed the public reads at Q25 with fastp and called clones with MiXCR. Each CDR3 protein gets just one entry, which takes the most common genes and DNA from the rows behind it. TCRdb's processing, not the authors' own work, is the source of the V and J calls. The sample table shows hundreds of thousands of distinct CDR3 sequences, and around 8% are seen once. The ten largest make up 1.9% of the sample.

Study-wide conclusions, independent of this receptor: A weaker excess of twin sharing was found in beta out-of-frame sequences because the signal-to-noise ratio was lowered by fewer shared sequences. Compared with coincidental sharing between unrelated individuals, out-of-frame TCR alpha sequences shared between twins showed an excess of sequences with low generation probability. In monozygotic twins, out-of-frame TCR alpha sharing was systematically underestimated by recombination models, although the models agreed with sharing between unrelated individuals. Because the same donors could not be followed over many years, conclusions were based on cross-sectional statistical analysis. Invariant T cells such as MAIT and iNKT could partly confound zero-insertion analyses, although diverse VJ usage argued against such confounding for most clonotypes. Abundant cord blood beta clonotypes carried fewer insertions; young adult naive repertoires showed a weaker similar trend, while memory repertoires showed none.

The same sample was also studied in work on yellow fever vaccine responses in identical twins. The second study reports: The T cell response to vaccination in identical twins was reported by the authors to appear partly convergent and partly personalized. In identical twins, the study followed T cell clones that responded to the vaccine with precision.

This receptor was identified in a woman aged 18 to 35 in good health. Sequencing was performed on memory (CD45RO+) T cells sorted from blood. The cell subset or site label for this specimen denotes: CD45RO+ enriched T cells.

The CDR3 amino acid sequence is: CSASPGGVTYEQYF. The nucleotide sequence is TGCAGTGCTAGCCCCGGGGGGGTCACATACGAGCAGTACTTC. The rearrangement combines TRBV20-1 with TRBJ2-7; 8 central bases correspond to TRBD2. Clipping removes 3 bases from V and 4 bases from J, with 8 as the unmatched junction base count. CDR1 and CDR2 are drawn from the germline V gene (reference sequence): DFQATT, SNEGSKA. The CDR3 holds 14 amino acids from the cysteine to the phenylalanine. Only CDR3 DNA remains: 42 bases, in frame from the first base.